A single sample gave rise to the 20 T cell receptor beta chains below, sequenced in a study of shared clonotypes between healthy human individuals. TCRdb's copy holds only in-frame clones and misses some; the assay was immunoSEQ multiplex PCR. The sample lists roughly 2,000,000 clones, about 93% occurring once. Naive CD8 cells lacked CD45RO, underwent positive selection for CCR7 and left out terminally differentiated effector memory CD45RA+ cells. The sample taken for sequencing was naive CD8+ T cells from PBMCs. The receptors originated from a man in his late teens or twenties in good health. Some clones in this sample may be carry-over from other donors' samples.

DNA of the CDR3: TGTGCCAGCAGCTTAGTTAGGGAAGAAGAGACCCAGTACTTC. The encoded protein is CASSLVREEETQYF. J is TRBJ2-5 and V is TRBV11-2; no reliable D call. The CDR3 consists of 14 residues. The germline CDR1 and CDR2 sequences are SGHAT and FQNNGV. Trimming took off 1 base at V and 3 bases at J, with 9 bases between the two ends.

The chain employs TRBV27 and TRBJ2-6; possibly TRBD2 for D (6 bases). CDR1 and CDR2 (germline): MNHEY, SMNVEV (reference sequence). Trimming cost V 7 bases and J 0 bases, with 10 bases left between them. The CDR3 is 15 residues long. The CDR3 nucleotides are TGTGCCAGCACCGGAGGGCACTCTGGGGCCAACGTCCTGACTTTC. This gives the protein CASTGGHSGANVLTF.

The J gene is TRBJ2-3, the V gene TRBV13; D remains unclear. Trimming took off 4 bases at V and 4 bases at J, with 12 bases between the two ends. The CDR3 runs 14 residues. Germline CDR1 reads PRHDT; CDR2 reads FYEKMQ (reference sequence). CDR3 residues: CASSSFGAPDTQYF. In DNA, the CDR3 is TGTGCCAGCAGCTCATTCGGTGCGCCAGATACGCAGTATTTT.

CDR3 nucleotide sequence: TGCGCCAGCAGCCCAGGGGGGGTTCTCGGTCCGCCTAATGAAAAACTGTTTTTT. Encoded protein: CASSPGGVLGPPNEKLFF. This sequence joins TRBV5-1 and TRBJ1-4; 7 bases fit TRBD1. V was pared by 4 bases and J by 3 bases, with 15 bases of the junction left unmatched. The CDR3 runs to 18 residues. Germline V CDR1 and CDR2: SGHRS, YFSETQ. The entire variable domain, with the rest obtained from reference TRBV5-1 and TRBJ1-4, is as follows: KAGVTQTPRYLIKTRGQQVTLSCSPISGHRSVSWYQQTPGQGLQFLFEYFSETQRNKGNFPGRFSGRQFSNSRSEMNVSTLELGDSALYLCASSPGGVLGPPNEKLFFGSGTQLSVL.

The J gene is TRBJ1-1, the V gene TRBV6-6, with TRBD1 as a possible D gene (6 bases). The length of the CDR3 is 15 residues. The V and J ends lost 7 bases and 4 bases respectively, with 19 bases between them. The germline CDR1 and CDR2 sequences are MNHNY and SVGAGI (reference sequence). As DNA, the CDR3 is TGTGCCAGCATCCAATTTCCCGGGGGGGCCACTGAAGCTTTCTTT. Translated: CASIQFPGGATEAFF.

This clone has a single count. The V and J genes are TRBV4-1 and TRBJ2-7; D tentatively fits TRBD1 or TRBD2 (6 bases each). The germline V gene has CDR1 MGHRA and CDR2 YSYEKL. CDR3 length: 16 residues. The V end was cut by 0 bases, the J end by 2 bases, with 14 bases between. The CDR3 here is CASSQDFVGGTYEQYF. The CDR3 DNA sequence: TGCGCCAGCAGCCAAGATTTTGTCGGGGGCACCTACGAGCAGTACTTC.

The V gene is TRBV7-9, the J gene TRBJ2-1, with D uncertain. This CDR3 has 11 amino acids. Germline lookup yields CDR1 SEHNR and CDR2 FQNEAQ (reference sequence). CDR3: CVGDSYNEQFF. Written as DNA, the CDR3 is TGTGTAGGCGACTCCTACAATGAGCAGTTCTTC.

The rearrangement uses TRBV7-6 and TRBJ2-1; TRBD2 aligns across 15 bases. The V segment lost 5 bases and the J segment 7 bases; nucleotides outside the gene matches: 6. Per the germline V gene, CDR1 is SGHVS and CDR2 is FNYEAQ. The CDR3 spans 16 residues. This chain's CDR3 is CASSTRTSGRANEQFF. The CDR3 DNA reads TGTGCCAGCAGCACTCGGACTAGCGGGAGGGCTAATGAGCAGTTCTTC.

CDR3 sequence (DNA): TGTGCCAGCAGCTTATACGGGCAGGGATTTTCCTACGAGCAGTACTTC. Encoded protein: CASSLYGQGFSYEQYF. This chain joins TRBV11-2 and TRBJ2-7; TRBD1 might be the D (5 bases). Trimming removed 2 bases at V and 1 base at J, with 15 bases between. The CDR3 is made up of 16 amino acids. Per the germline V gene, CDR1 is SGHAT and CDR2 is FQNNGV.

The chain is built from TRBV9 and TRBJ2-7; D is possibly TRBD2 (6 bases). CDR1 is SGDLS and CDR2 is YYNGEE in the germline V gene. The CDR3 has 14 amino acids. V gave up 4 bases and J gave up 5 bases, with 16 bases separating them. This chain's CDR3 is CASSPGLVYDEQYF. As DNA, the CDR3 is TGTGCCAGCAGCCCGGGACTGGTTTACGACGAGCAGTACTTC.

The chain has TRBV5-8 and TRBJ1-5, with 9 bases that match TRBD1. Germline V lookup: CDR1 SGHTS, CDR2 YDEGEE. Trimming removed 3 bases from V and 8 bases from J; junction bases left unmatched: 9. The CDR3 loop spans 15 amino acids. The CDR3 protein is CASSSGTGPWEPQHF. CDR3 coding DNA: TGTGCCAGCAGCTCGGGGACAGGGCCTTGGGAGCCCCAGCATTTT. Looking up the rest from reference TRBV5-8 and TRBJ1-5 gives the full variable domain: EAGVTQSPTHLIKTRGQQATLRCSPISGHTSVYWYQQALGLGLQFLLWYDEGEERNRGNFPPRFSGRQFPNYSSELNVNALELEDSALYLCASSSGTGPWEPQHFGDGTRLSIL.

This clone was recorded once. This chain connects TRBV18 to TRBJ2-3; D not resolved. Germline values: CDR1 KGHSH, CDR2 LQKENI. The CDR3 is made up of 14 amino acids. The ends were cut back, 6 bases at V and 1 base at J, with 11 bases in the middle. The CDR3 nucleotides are TGTGCCAGCTCCCCCGATGGGGGCACAGATACGCAGTATTTT. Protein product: CASSPDGGTDTQYF. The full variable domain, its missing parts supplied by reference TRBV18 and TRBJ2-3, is NAGVMQNPRHLVRRRGQEARLRCSPMKGHSHVYWYRQLPEEGLKFMVYLQKENIIDESGMPKERFSAEFPKEGPSILRIQQVVRGDSAAYFCASSPDGGTDTQYFGPGTRLTVL.

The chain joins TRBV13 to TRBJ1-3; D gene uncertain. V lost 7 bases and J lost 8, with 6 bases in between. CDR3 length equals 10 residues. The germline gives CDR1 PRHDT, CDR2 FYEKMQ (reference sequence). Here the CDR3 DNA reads TGTGCCAGCAAGCGGGACACCATATATTTT. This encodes CASKRDTIYF. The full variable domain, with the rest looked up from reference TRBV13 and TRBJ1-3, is AAGVIQSPRHLIKEKRETATLKCYPIPRHDTVYWYQQGPGQDPQFLISFYEKMQSDKGSIPDRFSAQQFSDYHSELNMSSLELGDSALYFCASKRDTIYFGEGSWLTVV.

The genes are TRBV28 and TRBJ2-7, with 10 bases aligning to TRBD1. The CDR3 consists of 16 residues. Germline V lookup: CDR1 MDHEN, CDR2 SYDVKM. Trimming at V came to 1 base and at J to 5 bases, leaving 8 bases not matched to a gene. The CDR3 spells CASSLSPPGTGDEQYF. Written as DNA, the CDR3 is TGTGCCAGCAGTTTATCCCCTCCCGGGACAGGGGACGAGCAGTACTTC.

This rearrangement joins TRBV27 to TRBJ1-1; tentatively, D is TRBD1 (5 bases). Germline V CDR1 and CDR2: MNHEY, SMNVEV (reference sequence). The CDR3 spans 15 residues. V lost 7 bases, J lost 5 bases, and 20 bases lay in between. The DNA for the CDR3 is TGTGCCAGCATCCTAAGGGAGGGGTGGAGGACTGAAGCTTTCTTT. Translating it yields CASILREGWRTEAFF.

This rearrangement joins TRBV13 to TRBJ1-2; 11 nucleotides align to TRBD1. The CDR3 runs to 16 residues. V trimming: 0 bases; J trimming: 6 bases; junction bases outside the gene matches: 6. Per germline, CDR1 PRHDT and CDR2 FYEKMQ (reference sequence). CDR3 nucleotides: TGTGCCAGCAGCTTAGGCCTCGGACAGGGGGCGCATGGCTACACCTTC. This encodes CASSLGLGQGAHGYTF.

The chain's CDR3 is CASSLDRLAPTYEQYF. The CDR3 DNA follows: TGTGCCAGCAGCCTTGATCGACTAGCGCCTACCTACGAGCAGTACTTC. The chain combines TRBV28 with TRBJ2-7, with TRBD2 matching over 8 bases. CDR1 MDHEN and CDR2 SYDVKM come from the germline V gene. V was pared by 6 bases and J by 2 bases, with 12 bases of the junction left unmatched. This CDR3 region has 16 residues. Filled out from reference TRBV28 and TRBJ2-7, the complete variable domain reads DVKVTQSSRYLVKRTGEKVFLECVQDMDHENMFWYRQDPGLGLRLIYFSYDVKMKEKGDIPEGYSVSREKKERFSLILESASTNQTSMYLCASSLDRLAPTYEQYFGPGTRLTVT.

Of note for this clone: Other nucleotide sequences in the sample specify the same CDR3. CDR3 DNA: TGTGCCAGCAGCCCTCGGACCAGCTCCTACAATGAGCAGTTCTTC. This gives the protein CASSPRTSSYNEQFF. This rearrangement joins TRBV7-9 to TRBJ2-1; D not resolved. The CDR3 covers 15 residues. Trimming pared 5 bases from V and 0 bases from J, leaving 11 bases between. From germline, CDR1 is SEHNR and CDR2 FQNEAQ (reference sequence).

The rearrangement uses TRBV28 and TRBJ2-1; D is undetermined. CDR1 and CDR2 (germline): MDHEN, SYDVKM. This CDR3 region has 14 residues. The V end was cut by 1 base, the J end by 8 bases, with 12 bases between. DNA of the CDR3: TGTGCCAGCAGTTTATTGAGTGCGGCGGATGAGCAGTTCTTC. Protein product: CASSLLSAADEQFF.

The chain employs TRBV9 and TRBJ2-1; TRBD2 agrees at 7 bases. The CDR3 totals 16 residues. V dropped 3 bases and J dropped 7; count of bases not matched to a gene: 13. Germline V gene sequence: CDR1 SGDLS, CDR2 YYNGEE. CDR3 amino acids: CASSAPSGIATNEQFF. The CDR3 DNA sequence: TGTGCCAGCAGCGCTCCTAGCGGCATCGCCACTAATGAGCAGTTCTTC.